This TCR beta chain was recorded in a study of brain T cells in children with intractable seizures. General study points: Only CDR3 sequence similarity suggested viral specificity, without known HCMV serostatus. Clones missing pre-surgery may reflect undersampling of that blood sample.

In the case of this clone: Its specificity is not known.

The assay was immunoSEQ multiplex PCR, and TCRdb's table has in-frame clones only and misses some. The sample lists 340,000 or so clones; about 93% were seen once. Time point specified: blood from clinic visit 5 months post-surgery; TSC patient then seizure free. Sequencing was limited to surgery cases with top T cell transcript signatures in brain tissue. Patients received at least one anti-epileptic drug before surgery. Specimen: peripheral blood, collected less than 6 months after surgery. This receptor was taken from a boy in the first two years of life with tuberous sclerosis and intractable seizures.

For the CDR3, the DNA is TGTGCCAGCAGTGACCATGGAAACACCATATATTTT. The encoded protein is CASSDHGNTIYF. The chain recombines TRBV6-1 with TRBJ1-3, with D uncertain. V lost 3 bases and J lost 3, with 3 bases in between. The CDR3 runs 12 residues. Germline V CDR1 and CDR2: MNHNS, SASEGT.